There are a few counts of the clone carrying this T cell receptor beta chain. Its target is not known. This record comes from a study of T cells in Graves' hyperthyroidism and ophthalmopathy. Notes on the study in general: Clonotypes that were expanded in thyroid above 0.001 mostly appeared in blood too. Ophthalmopathy and stable hyperthyroidism were told apart by a 13 V-J model.

Each person with ophthalmopathy scored at least 3 on the Clinical Activity Score, reached NOSPECS grade 4 or higher, and had been ill under 3 months. Clinical symptoms, serum thyroxine, TRAb, thyroid ultrasound and orbital computed tomography informed diagnoses. CDR1 is LNHNV and CDR2 is YYDKDF in the germline V gene (reference sequence). V gave up 0 bases and J gave up 5 bases, with 10 bases separating them. This CDR3 is built from 14 residues. Authors of the study amplified TCR beta CDR3 regions from RNA transcripts. Using the HTBI primer set, a first-round RT-PCR was run on the TCR CDR3. TCRdb used MiXCR to reprocess the multiplex PCR reads, holding one entry per CDR3 protein. The table records hundreds of thousands of distinct CDR3 sequences, less than 25% of them present only once.

The source of this sequence is a man aged 25 to 40 with Graves' ophthalmopathy. V and J are TRBV15 and TRBJ2-5; D not certain. The sequenced sample was blood. CDR3 residues: CATSRDRSGETQYF. The CDR3 DNA is TGTGCCACCAGCAGAGACCGTTCCGGGGAGACCCAGTACTTC.